Listed below are T cell receptor beta chains from one sample, sequenced in a study of patients and donors after allogeneic stem cell transplantation. TCRdb re-called the RT-PCR reads through MiXCR, storing one row per CDR3 protein. The sample includes approximately 99,000 distinct CDR3 sequences, 35% to 45% of them seen just once. The sample consisted of blood, either unsorted or a sorted T cell fraction (not recorded which). Receptor source: a human donor who was either an allogeneic HSCT recipient or a stem cell or donor lymphocyte infusion donor (not recorded which). It is not recorded whose cells these are; they may come from a transplant donor. Both conserved end residues are part of each CDR3. D genes are given only for firm matches. Only some rows state a clone size, as once, few, many or a class for expanded clones.

V gene: TRBV4-2; D gene: .; J gene: TRBJ1-2; clone size: few; CDR3 protein: CASSQVEVYGYTF; CDR3 DNA: TGTGCCAGCAGCCAAGTTGAAGTCTATGGCTACACCTTC
V gene: TRBV9; D gene: TRBD2; J gene: TRBJ2-1; clone size: .; CDR3 protein: CASSVGGSGSLNEQFF; CDR3 DNA: TGTGCCAGCAGCGTAGGGGGGAGCGGGAGCTTAAATGAGCAGTTCTTC
V gene: TRBV27; D gene: TRBD1; J gene: TRBJ1-5; clone size: .; CDR3 protein: CASSRGLQGANQPQHF; CDR3 DNA: TGTGCCAGCAGCCGGGGACTCCAGGGGGCTAATCAGCCCCAGCATTTT
V gene: TRBV7-6; D gene: .; J gene: TRBJ2-3; clone size: .; CDR3 protein: CASSLTLSDTQYF; CDR3 DNA: TGTGCCAGCAGCTTAACGTTATCCGATACGCAGTATTTT
V gene: TRBV28; D gene: .; J gene: TRBJ1-3; clone size: .; CDR3 protein: CASFSPIREIGNTIYF; CDR3 DNA: TGTGCCAGCTTCTCCCCTATCAGGGAAATTGGAAACACCATATATTTT
V gene: TRBV5-8; D gene: TRBD1; J gene: TRBJ1-4; clone size: few; CDR3 protein: CASSSGDRPNEKLFF; CDR3 DNA: TGTGCCAGCAGCTCAGGGGACAGGCCAAATGAAAAACTGTTTTTT
V gene: TRBV9; D gene: TRBD1; J gene: TRBJ1-2; clone size: .; CDR3 protein: CASSNTTGLRGYTF; CDR3 DNA: TGTGCCAGCAGCAACACGACAGGGCTTCGTGGCTACACCTTC
V gene: TRBV3-1; D gene: .; J gene: TRBJ1-3; clone size: .; CDR3 protein: CASSQGPDSSGNTIYF; CDR3 DNA: TGTGCCAGCAGCCAAGGGCCGGATAGCTCTGGAAACACCATATATTTT
V gene: TRBV25-1; D gene: .; J gene: TRBJ2-1; clone size: few; CDR3 protein: CASSDSAREQFF; CDR3 DNA: TGTGCCAGCAGTGATTCAGCGCGGGAGCAGTTCTTC
V gene: TRBV7-2; D gene: .; J gene: TRBJ2-5; clone size: .; CDR3 protein: CASSLRGVVTQYF; CDR3 DNA: TGTGCCAGCAGCCTAAGGGGTGTTGTGACCCAGTACTTC
V gene: TRBV12-3/TRBV12-4; D gene: .; J gene: TRBJ2-1; clone size: few; CDR3 protein: CASSSLPGAEYNEQFF; CDR3 DNA: TGTGCCAGCAGTTCTCTTCCCGGAGCGGAGTACAATGAGCAGTTCTTC
V gene: TRBV4-3; D gene: .; J gene: TRBJ1-1; clone size: few; CDR3 protein: CASSQSGGGNTEAFF; CDR3 DNA: TGCGCCAGCAGCCAGAGCGGCGGAGGGAACACTGAAGCTTTCTTT
V gene: TRBV15; D gene: .; J gene: TRBJ1-1; clone size: few; CDR3 protein: CATERGASTEAFF; CDR3 DNA: TGTGCCACCGAACGGGGGGCAAGCACTGAAGCTTTCTTT